The 22 T cell receptor beta chains below all came from one sample that was sequenced in a study of CD8+CD57+ T cells in acquired aplastic anemia. Investigators profiled TCR beta VDJ and CDR3 from genomic DNA template. TCRdb re-analysed the reads in MiXCR, keeping a single row per CDR3 protein. The table has a few hundred thousand distinct CDR3 sequences, 55% to 75% seen once. Specimen: sorted CD4+, CD8+, or CD8+CD57+ T cells (not recorded which) from PBMCs. The receptor set was obtained from a human donor in good health, serving as a control.

This clonotype was observed at least ten times. The chain employs TRBV4-3 and TRBJ2-2; D ambiguous. The CDR3 totals 18 residues. Per the germline V gene, CDR1 is LGHNA and CDR2 is YSLEER. V gave up 1 base and J gave up 6 bases, with 21 bases separating them. CDR3 DNA: TGCGCCAGCAGCCAAGCGTTGGTTCAGAAGACCGTGGCCGGGGAGCTGTTTTTT. It codes for CASSQALVQKTVAGELFF.

This clonotype was counted a few times. It may be a read error: a sequence one base away is much more abundant. The gene calls are TRBV6-4 and TRBJ2-1; D gene uncertain. Germline V CDR1 and CDR2: MRHNA, SNTAGT. This CDR3 is 13 amino acids long. The ends were cut back, 2 bases at V and 12 bases at J, with 14 bases in the middle. The CDR3 DNA sequence: TGTGCCAGCAGTGACCATATCGACGCTTGGCAGTTCTTC. Translated: CASSDHIDAWQFF.

The rearrangement links TRBV4-2 to TRBJ2-7, with 8 bases matching TRBD2. The CDR3 contains 15 residues. Trimming removed 0 bases from V and 4 bases from J; junction bases left unmatched: 5. Germline V gene data show CDR1 as LGHNA and CDR2 as YNFKEQ. The CDR3 reads CASSQDRAGGYEQYF. The CDR3 DNA reads TGTGCCAGCAGCCAAGACAGGGCGGGGGGTTACGAGCAGTACTTC.

The chain combines TRBV12-5 with TRBJ2-3; TRBD2 matches 9 bases. CDR1 is LGHNT and CDR2 is FRNRAP in the germline V gene. CDR3 length equals 14 residues. CDR3 in DNA: TGTGCCAGCAGTTTAAACAGCGGGGGGTTGACGCAGTATTTT. As protein: CASSLNSGGLTQYF.

The rearrangement uses TRBV7-2 and TRBJ2-7; 8 positions match TRBD1. The CDR3 extends over 13 amino acids. Trimming at V came to 5 bases and at J to 2 bases, leaving 2 bases not matched to a gene. Germline lookup yields CDR1 SGHTA and CDR2 FQGNSA. This CDR3 reads CASSRTGTYEQYF. The CDR3 nucleotides are TGTGCCAGCAGCCGGACAGGGACCTACGAGCAGTACTTC.

This clonotype turned up a few times. The junction does not match germline at one end; this may be a read error. This chain uses TRBV7-9 with TRBJ1-3, with no clear D. Per germline, CDR1 SEHNR and CDR2 FQNEAQ (reference sequence). The CDR3 is 8 amino acids. The CDR3, as DNA: TGTGCCAGCAGCCACATGAATTTT. Protein: CASSHMNF.

Details on this clonotype: Because the CDR3 is missing its conserved closing phenylalanine or tryptophan, this is likely a read error. It is unclear where the CDR3 begins or ends on the DNA, so no DNA is shown, and the CDR3 is as TCRdb lists it. The chain combines TRBV7-2 with TRBJ1-6. Ends included, the CDR3 has 13 residues. Germline values: CDR1 SGHTA, CDR2 FQGNSA. This CDR3 is CASSLTGHNYRYT.

With respect to this clonotype: Germline is not matched at one junction end, which may reflect a read error. This sequence joins TRBV7-2 and TRBJ2-1; a possible D gene is TRBD2 (5 bases). There are 14 residues in the CDR3. From germline, CDR1 is SGHTA and CDR2 FQGNSA. The CDR3 DNA reads TGTGCCAGCAGCTCCGGTGACGGGGTTGGTGAGCAGCTCTTC. Translated: CASSSGDGVGEQLF.

This clonotype is a singleton in its sample. The rearrangement uses TRBV20-1 and TRBJ1-6, with D possibly being TRBD1 (6 bases). The ends were cut back, 6 bases at V and 10 bases at J, with 19 bases in the middle. The CDR3 extends over 14 amino acids. Germline loops: CDR1 DFQATT, CDR2 SNEGSKA (reference sequence). CDR3 amino acids: CSAPLGGGNSPLHF. Written as DNA, the CDR3 is TGCAGTGCCCCCCTCGGAGGGGGTAACTCACCCCTCCACTTT.

The chain employs TRBV14 and TRBJ2-5, with 7 bases identical to TRBD2. Germline values: CDR1 SGHDN, CDR2 FVKESK. V was pared by 2 bases and J by 9 bases, with 0 bases of the junction left unmatched. The CDR3 totals 11 residues. In DNA form, the CDR3 reads TGTGCCAGCAGCCAACGGGAGGCCCAGTACTTC. Residues: CASSQREAQYF.

V gene TRBV11-2 combines with J gene TRBJ1-1; no definite D call. Trimming shortened V by 5 bases and J by 4 bases, and 14 bases separated the two germline ends. This CDR3 is built from 14 residues. CDR1 and CDR2 from the germline V gene are SGHAT and FQNNGV. The chain's CDR3 is CASSRDESSTEAFF. As DNA, the CDR3 is TGTGCCAGCAGCCGAGATGAGAGTAGCACTGAAGCTTTCTTT.

This clonotype was picked up many times. This chain joins TRBV4-2 and TRBJ1-1; D is uncertain. V was pared by 0 bases and J by 6 bases, with 14 bases between. Germline CDR1 reads LGHNA; CDR2 reads YNFKEQ. The CDR3 is 15 residues long. CDR3 protein: CASSQERASFSEAFF. DNA of the CDR3: TGTGCCAGCAGCCAAGAGAGGGCGAGTTTCTCTGAAGCTTTCTTT.

The gene calls are TRBV24-1 and TRBJ2-2; TRBD1 matches 8 bases. The J call may be wrong; the DNA end is better matched by TRBJ2-1. CDR1 and CDR2 (germline): KGHDR, SFDVKD. The CDR3 length is 15 residues. CDR3 protein: CATSGQGQDSSEQFF. CDR3 sequence (DNA): TGTGCCACCAGTGGGCAGGGACAGGACTCCAGTGAGCAGTTCTTC.

Concerning this clonotype: The junction departs from the called germline gene at one end, perhaps through a read error. This chain links TRBV7-7 with TRBJ2-3, with TRBD1 matching 8 bases. The CDR3 runs 16 residues. Germline V gene sequence: CDR1 SSHAT, CDR2 FNYEAQ (reference sequence). CDR3 region: CASKAGGENTGELQYF. The CDR3 DNA reads as TGTGCTAGCAAGGCAGGGGGCGAGAACACCGGGGAGCTGCAGTATTTT.

This clonotype was found once. One end of the junction is discordant with germline, which a read error may explain. The rearrangement links TRBV7-2 to TRBJ2-7; 8 bases agree with TRBD1. There are 14 residues in the CDR3. Germline loops: CDR1 SGHTA, CDR2 FQGNSA. This chain's CDR3 is CASSPDRAYGYTFF. CDR3 sequence (DNA): TGTGCCAGCAGCCCGGACAGGGCCTATGGCTACACCTTCTTC.

At least ten counts were recorded for this clonotype. The CDR3 DNA reads TGTGCCAGCAGCGTAGCTGAGGGGGGAAGCTCCTACAATGAGCAGTTCTTC. This codes for CASSVAEGGSSYNEQFF. The gene calls are TRBV9 and TRBJ2-1; D may match TRBD1 or TRBD2 (6 bases each). Germline assignment: CDR1 SGDLS and CDR2 YYNGEE. The CDR3 covers 17 residues. Trimming shortened V by 0 bases and J by 0 bases, and 13 bases separated the two germline ends.

With respect to this clonotype: At one boundary the junction diverges from the germline segment, which might be a read error. The chain employs TRBV15 and TRBJ2-3; 12 bases match TRBD1. CDR3 length: 15 residues. In germline, CDR1 is LNHNV, CDR2 YYDKDF (reference sequence). CDR3 amino acids: CASSQGGQGAVTQYF. The CDR3 nucleotides read TGCGCCAGCAGCCAAGGGGGACAGGGGGCTGTTACGCAGTATTTT.

Many counts were recorded for this clonotype. The CDR3 DNA is TGCGCCAGCAGCAAGGGACCGATGGGCGAGCAGTACTTC. It encodes CASSKGPMGEQYF. The gene calls are TRBV5-1 and TRBJ2-7, with D possibly called TRBD1 or TRBD2 (5 bases each). CDR1 and CDR2 (germline): SGHRS, YFSETQ. The CDR3 contains 13 residues. V was cut by 4 bases and J by 6 bases, with 14 bases left in between.

This chain connects TRBV7-3 to TRBJ2-5, with D possibly TRBD2 on 5 matching bases. Germline V gives CDR1 SGHTA, CDR2 FQGTGA. The length of the CDR3 is 13 residues. V was cut by 3 bases and J by 5 bases, with 10 bases left in between. The CDR3 sequence: CASSFRRWETQYF. The DNA of the CDR3 is TGTGCCAGCAGCTTTCGGAGGTGGGAGACCCAGTACTTC.

The chain carries TRBV6-5 and TRBJ1-3; 11 positions agree with TRBD1. Germline CDR1 reads MNHEY; CDR2 reads SVGAGI. This CDR3 spans 17 amino acids. The trim removed 0 bases at V and 1 base at J, leaving 2 bases unmatched. The CDR3 DNA sequence: TGTGCCAGCAGTTACTCCGGGACAGGGGGATCTGGAAACACCATATATTTT. Translating gives CASSYSGTGGSGNTIYF.

On this clonotype itself: A read error may produce the germline difference seen at one junction end. The V gene is TRBV5-1, the J gene TRBJ2-1; 8 positions match TRBD2. The CDR3 loop spans 13 amino acids. From germline, CDR1 is SGHRS and CDR2 YFSETQ. CDR3 residues: CASSAGGASEQFF. CDR3 in DNA: TGTGCCAGCAGCGCCGGGGGGGCCTCTGAGCAGTTCTTC.

Points on this clonotype: The CDR3 ends on some other residue instead of the conserved phenylalanine or tryptophan, so this is likely a read error. This chain joins TRBV24-1 and TRBJ1-5; TRBD1 matches at 9 bases. Germline V gene lookup returns CDR1 KGHDR and CDR2 SFDVKD. Losses at the gene ends were 4 bases for V and 0 bases for J; bases not matched to a gene: 3. CDR3 size: 16 residues. The CDR3 loop is CATSDRDRDSNQPQHS. CDR3 nucleotides: TGTGCCACCAGTGACCGGGACAGGGATAGCAATCAGCCCCAGCATTCT.